The clone carrying this T cell receptor (beta chain) was seen only a few times. Its antigen is still unknown. The data originate from a study of identical twins. One entry per CDR3 protein results from TCRdb running MiXCR on the 5' RACE reads. The sample holds hundreds of thousands of distinct CDR3 sequences; approximately 22% are singletons and the top ten take approximately 4.3%. Trimming pared 3 bases from V and 8 bases from J, leaving 10 bases between. The CDR3 runs 12 residues. Donors uniformly comprised healthy Caucasians. Overall study results and limits: Fewer insertions marked abundant cord blood beta clonotypes; young adult naive trended weakly, memory not at all. Twins' excess sharing was less marked for out-of-frame beta sequences.

These data were also filed under a second study, of T cells expressing NK-cell markers. From that paper: Sorted CD3+CD56+NKG2C+, CD3+CD56+NKG2C- and CD3+CD56-NKG2C+ T cells supplied TCR beta repertoires.

The TCR was taken from a woman aged 18-29 years in good health. The sequencing input was PBMCs. This chain connects TRBV12-3 or TRBV12-4 to TRBJ1-2; possible D gene TRBD1, 5 bases. Here the CDR3 DNA reads TGTGCCAGCAGTTTTAGACAGAGAGGCTACACCTTC. Translated: CASSFRQRGYTF.